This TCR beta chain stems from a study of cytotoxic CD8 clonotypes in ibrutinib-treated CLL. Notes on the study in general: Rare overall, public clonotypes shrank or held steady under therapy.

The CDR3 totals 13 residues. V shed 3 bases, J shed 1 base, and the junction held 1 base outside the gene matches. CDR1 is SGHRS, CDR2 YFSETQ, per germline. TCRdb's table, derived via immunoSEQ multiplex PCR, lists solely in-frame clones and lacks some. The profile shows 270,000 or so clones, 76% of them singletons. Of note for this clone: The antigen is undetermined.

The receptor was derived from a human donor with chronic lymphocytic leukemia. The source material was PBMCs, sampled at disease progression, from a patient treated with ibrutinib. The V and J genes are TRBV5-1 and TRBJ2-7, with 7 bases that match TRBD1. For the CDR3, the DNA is TGCGCCAGCAGCTCACAGGGGTCCTACGAGCAGTACTTC. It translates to CASSSQGSYEQYF.